The TCR beta chain described here comes from a study of blood T cell repertoires in COVID-19. Libraries were prepared by immunoSEQ multiplex PCR; TCRdb keeps only in-frame clonotypes and omits some of them. The sample holds 200,000 to 250,000 clones, roughly 85% seen once. The clonotype comes from a woman aged 35 to 49 who had been exposed to COVID-19. Sequencing input: PBMCs or T cells enriched from blood (not recorded which).

Here the CDR3 reads CASSLGENQPQHF. In DNA form, the CDR3 reads TGTGCCAGCAGCTTAGGAGAAAATCAGCCCCAGCATTTT. V usage is TRBV7-9 and J usage is TRBJ1-5; D ambiguous. Between the trimmed V and J ends, which lost 1 base and 4 bases, there was a span of 5 bases. CDR3 length: 13 amino acids. Germline V gene lookup returns CDR1 SEHNR and CDR2 FQNEAQ (reference sequence).